These 27 T cell receptor beta chains were sequenced from one sample in a study of T cells in Graves' hyperthyroidism and ophthalmopathy. Researchers took RNA transcripts and amplified the TCR beta CDR3 regions from them. TCR CDR3 regions were first amplified by RT-PCR with HTBI primers. TCRdb fed the multiplex PCR reads into MiXCR, producing one record per CDR3 protein. The sample lists hundreds of thousands of distinct CDR3 sequences, around a third seen once, with around 30% in the top ten. Sequenced: blood. The source of these receptors is a woman aged 40 to 55 with Graves' hyperthyroidism.

The V gene is TRBV5-1, the J gene TRBJ2-5; TRBD1 might be the D (6 bases). CDR3 length: 14 residues. Germline assignment: CDR1 SGHRS and CDR2 YFSETQ. V was pared by 4 bases and J by 1 base, with 11 bases between. The CDR3 protein is CASSTGHSQETQYF. The DNA of the CDR3 is TGCGCCAGCAGCACGGGACACAGCCAAGAGACCCAGTACTTC.

This clonotype was recorded at least ten times. The chain uses TRBV7-3 and TRBJ2-7; possibly TRBD2 for D (5 bases). The CDR3 length is 14 residues. The V end was cut by 8 bases, the J end by 1 base, with 15 bases between. CDR1 and CDR2 (germline): SGHTA, FQGTGA. The CDR3 region has the DNA TGTGCCAGCTTGGGAGCCCAAGGGTCCTACGAGCAGTACTTC. This gives the protein CASLGAQGSYEQYF.

Comment on this clonotype: The conserved final phenylalanine or tryptophan is absent from the CDR3, which likely points to a read error. The chain links TRBV6-5 to TRBJ1-6; D unresolved. The CDR3 runs 16 residues. V lost 0 bases to trimming and J lost 5 bases, with 11 bases between them. CDR1 and CDR2 from the germline V gene are MNHEY and SVGAGI. The chain's CDR3 is CASSYSGFSDNSPLHL. CDR3 DNA: TGTGCCAGCAGTTACTCAGGGTTTAGCGATAATTCACCCCTCCACCTT.

As to this clonotype: One end of the junction is discordant with germline, which a read error may explain. This rearrangement joins TRBV9 to TRBJ2-2; the D gene is possibly TRBD2 (5 bases). There are 15 residues in the CDR3. The germline CDR1 and CDR2 sequences are SGDLS and YYNGEE. Here the CDR3 reads CASSLTARASGELIF. The CDR3 DNA reads TGTGCCAGCAGCTTAACAGCCCGGGCGTCCGGGGAGCTGATTTTT.

The sample holds a few counts of this clonotype. The chain joins TRBV12-5 to TRBJ1-1; D might be TRBD1 (5 bases). Trimming removed 4 bases at V and 2 bases at J, with 8 bases between. The CDR3 runs 13 residues. In germline, CDR1 is LGHNT, CDR2 FRNRAP. DNA for the CDR3: TGTGCTAGTGGTTCTACAGGTAACACTGAAGCTTTCTTT. Its translation: CASGSTGNTEAFF. Looking up the rest from reference TRBV12-5 and TRBJ1-1 gives the full variable domain: DARVTQTPRHKVTEMGQEVTMRCQPILGHNTVFWYRQTMMQGLELLAYFRNRAPLDDSGMPKDRFSAEMPDATLATLKIQPSEPRDSAVYFCASGSTGNTEAFFGQGTRLTVV.

This clonotype has only a few counts. The chain combines TRBV6-5 with TRBJ1-1; 7 positions match TRBD1. This CDR3 contains 14 residues. V gave up 3 bases and J gave up 3 bases; unmatched junction bases: 4. CDR1 MNHEY and CDR2 SVGAGI come from the germline V gene. As DNA, the CDR3 is TGTGCCAGCAGTTATGATACAGGGGACACTGAAGCTTTCTTT. It codes for CASSYDTGDTEAFF.

J is TRBJ2-3 and V is TRBV20-1; D call uncertain. This CDR3 has 15 residues. The germline V gene has CDR1 DFQATT and CDR2 SNEGSKA (reference sequence). The V end was cut by 6 bases, the J end by 0 bases, with 16 bases between. CDR3 in amino acids: CSAPIPWPSTDTQYF. As DNA, the CDR3 is TGCAGTGCCCCGATCCCCTGGCCAAGCACAGATACGCAGTATTTT.

V usage is TRBV7-8 and J usage is TRBJ1-3; D call uncertain. This CDR3 has 15 residues. The germline gives CDR1 SGHVS, CDR2 FQNEAQ. V was shortened by 6 bases and J by 2 bases, with 14 bases between the two germline ends. The CDR3 reads CASSLSKVTGNTIYF. The CDR3 nucleotides are TGTGCCAGCAGTTTATCGAAGGTCACTGGAAACACCATATATTTT. The complete variable domain, with remaining parts taken from reference TRBV7-8 and TRBJ1-3, reads GAGVSQSPRYKVAKRGQDVALRCDPISGHVSLFWYQQALGQGPEFLTYFQNEAQLDKSGLPSDRFFAERPEGSVSTLKIQRTQQEDSAVYLCASSLSKVTGNTIYFGEGSWLTVV.

This clonotype has at least ten counts. The CDR3 coding sequence is TGTGCCAGCAGCTCGCCTTCGGGTCTGTCGGAGACCCAGTACTTC. This translates into CASSSPSGLSETQYF. The chain uses TRBV7-2 and TRBJ2-5; D ambiguous. Trimming removed 4 bases at V and 5 bases at J, with 17 bases between. Germline CDR1 SGHTA, CDR2 FQGNSA. This CDR3 is built from 15 residues.

With regard to this clonotype: This may be a read error: a much more frequent sequence differs by one nucleotide. The chain is built from TRBV5-4 and TRBJ1-2; tentatively, D is TRBD1 (6 bases). There are 13 residues in the CDR3. Germline V gives CDR1 SGHNT, CDR2 YYREEE (reference sequence). This CDR3 is CASSLGGVGGHTF. For the CDR3, the DNA is TGTGCCAGCAGCTTAGGGGGAGTGGGTGGCCACACCTTC.

The V and J genes are TRBV11-2 and TRBJ1-5; no clear D gene. The CDR3 sequence is 15 residues long. Germline loops: CDR1 SGHAT, CDR2 FQNNGV. The V gene lost 5 bases and the J gene lost 0 bases, with 11 bases spanning the gap. This chain's CDR3 is CASSLGEFSNQPQHF. CDR3 sequence (DNA): TGTGCCAGCAGCCTAGGAGAATTTAGCAATCAGCCCCAGCATTTT.

This clonotype has a handful of counts. The chain combines TRBV5-1 with TRBJ1-6; possibly TRBD1 for D (5 bases). The CDR3 is made up of 14 amino acids. V lost 4 bases and J 11 bases, leaving 16 bases between the germline ends. Germline lookup yields CDR1 SGHRS and CDR2 YFSETQ. This CDR3 reads CASSLQGTNPPLHF. CDR3 coding DNA: TGCGCCAGCAGCCTCCAGGGTACTAACCCACCCCTCCACTTT. The full variable domain, rest sourced from reference TRBV5-1 and TRBJ1-6, is KAGVTQTPRYLIKTRGQQVTLSCSPISGHRSVSWYQQTPGQGLQFLFEYFSETQRNKGNFPGRFSGRQFSNSRSEMNVSTLELGDSALYLCASSLQGTNPPLHFGNGTRLTVT.

This clonotype was recorded only once. The CDR3 loop reads CASSAGRLENSPLHF. CDR3 DNA: TGTGCCAGCAGTGCCGGACGGCTGGAAAATTCACCCCTCCACTTT. This chain links TRBV7-2 with TRBJ1-6; D ambiguous. The length of the CDR3 is 15 residues. CDR1 and CDR2 from the germline V gene are SGHTA and FQGNSA. Trimming stripped 6 bases from V and 7 bases from J, with 16 bases between.

This clonotype has a count of ten or more. CDR3 region: CASSLSTGQETQYF. The CDR3 region has the DNA TGTGCCAGCAGCTTATCGACAGGCCAAGAGACCCAGTACTTC. The chain joins TRBV7-2 to TRBJ2-5, with a possible D match to TRBD1 (6 bases). From germline, CDR1 is SGHTA and CDR2 FQGNSA. CDR3 size: 14 residues. V gave up 2 bases and J gave up 1 base, with 8 bases separating them.

This clonotype was recorded many times. The chain links TRBV20-1 to TRBJ1-5; 9 bases align to TRBD1. CDR3 size: 14 residues. V gave up 4 bases and J gave up 10 bases; unmatched junction bases: 11. The germline V gene has CDR1 DFQATT and CDR2 SNEGSKA (reference sequence). The CDR3 here is CSANTGGLNVPQHF. The DNA of the CDR3 is TGCAGTGCTAACACAGGGGGCCTCAATGTACCCCAGCATTTT.

The gene calls are TRBV12-3 or TRBV12-4 and TRBJ1-4, with D possibly being TRBD1 (5 bases). The CDR3 is made up of 14 amino acids. The V end was cut by 6 bases, the J end by 6 bases, with 14 bases between. CDR3 loop: CASSLEGTDEKLFF. In DNA, the CDR3 is TGTGCCAGCAGCCTCGAGGGGACGGATGAAAAACTGTTTTTT.

The V and J genes are TRBV7-3 and TRBJ2-6; no definite D call. CDR3 length: 17 amino acids. Germline V CDR1 and CDR2: SGHTA, FQGTGA. V shed 6 bases and J shed 0 bases, with 15 bases lying between them. CDR3 protein: CASSLLGQSSGANVLTF. The CDR3, as DNA: TGTGCCAGCAGTTTATTGGGTCAGTCCTCTGGGGCCAACGTCCTGACTTTC.

This clonotype was found a few times. CDR3: CASSQGETRTAGELFF. CDR3 DNA: TGTGCCAGCAGCCAAGGCGAGACCAGAACGGCCGGGGAGCTGTTTTTT. The V call is TRBV10-3, the J call TRBJ2-2, with unresolved D. Germline V gene data show CDR1 as ENHRY and CDR2 as SYGVKD. V shed 10 bases and J shed 6 bases, with 24 bases lying between them. The CDR3 totals 16 residues.

This chain uses TRBV7-9 with TRBJ2-7; D perhaps matches TRBD1 (5 bases). V gave up 5 bases and J gave up 6 bases, with 14 bases separating them. CDR1 and CDR2 (germline): SEHNR, FQNEAQ (reference sequence). The CDR3 has 13 amino acids. The CDR3 protein is CASSQDIRGEQYF. The DNA of the CDR3 is TGTGCCAGCAGCCAAGATATTAGGGGCGAGCAGTACTTC. The full variable domain, its missing parts supplied by reference TRBV7-9 and TRBJ2-7, is DTGVSQNPRHKITKRGQNVTFRCDPISEHNRLYWYRQTLGQGPEFLTYFQNEAQLEKSRLLSDRFSAERPKGSFSTLEIQRTEQGDSAMYLCASSQDIRGEQYFGPGTRLTVT.

This clonotype has only a few counts. The CDR3 sequence is CASSRGLAGTDTQYF. CDR3 coding DNA: TGTGCCAGCAGCCGGGGACTAGCGGGGACAGATACGCAGTATTTT. The chain couples TRBV2 to TRBJ2-3; 13 bases map to TRBD2. Germline-derived CDR1 and CDR2 are SNHLY and FYNNEI. Unmatched junction bases numbered 3, after V lost 6 bases and J lost 3 bases. The CDR3 covers 15 residues.

This clonotype has ten or more counts. The chain employs TRBV12-3 or TRBV12-4 and TRBJ1-5; D not certain. CDR3 length: 13 amino acids. Trimming stripped 8 bases from V and 4 bases from J, with 12 bases between. CDR3 sequence: CASWAGGNQPQHF. In nucleotides, the CDR3 is TGTGCCAGCTGGGCAGGTGGGAATCAGCCCCAGCATTTT.

This clonotype was seen ten or more times. The V gene is TRBV7-2, the J gene TRBJ2-7; D is unresolved. The germline V and J ends were trimmed by 1 base and 3 bases, with 10 bases remaining between them. This CDR3 is built from 14 residues. In germline, CDR1 is SGHTA, CDR2 FQGNSA. The CDR3 DNA is TGTGCCAGCAGCTTAGAGTGGGGAAGCTACGAGCAGTACTTC. This gives the protein CASSLEWGSYEQYF.

About this clonotype itself: An end of the junction does not agree with germline; a read error may underlie this. This chain uses TRBV7-9 with TRBJ2-2, with D maybe TRBD2 (6 bases). In germline, CDR1 is SEHNR, CDR2 FQNEAQ (reference sequence). The CDR3 contains 16 residues. CDR3 DNA: TGTGCCACCACCGGCGGGGTCCAACGGGGAACCGGGGAGCTGCTTTTT. This encodes CATTGGVQRGTGELLF.

As to this clonotype: In this CDR3 the conserved last residue, phenylalanine or tryptophan, is missing, so a read error is likely. The rearrangement joins TRBV25-1 to TRBJ2-5; D unclear. The germline V and J ends were trimmed by 6 bases and 0 bases, with 11 bases remaining between them. Germline assignment: CDR1 MGHDK and CDR2 SYGVNS. The CDR3 is made up of 14 amino acids. The CDR3 spells CASSLARNQETQYL. DNA of the CDR3: TGTGCCAGCAGCTTAGCACGGAACCAAGAGACCCAGTACTTG.

Details on this clonotype: Because it lacks the conserved phenylalanine or tryptophan at the end, this CDR3 is likely a read error. V and J are TRBV2 and TRBJ2-7; TRBD1 matches 9 bases. Germline V gene sequence: CDR1 SNHLY, CDR2 FYNNEI. V trimming: 5 bases; J trimming: 2 bases; junction bases outside the gene matches: 4. This CDR3 comprises 14 residues. The CDR3 region is CASSTGTGPYEQYL. The CDR3 coding sequence is TGTGCCAGCAGTACCGGGACAGGGCCCTACGAGCAGTACCTC.

This clonotype has only a few counts. This chain joins TRBV6-1 and TRBJ2-2; unclear D gene. The germline CDR1 and CDR2 sequences are MNHNS and SASEGT. Trimming pared 7 bases from V and 4 bases from J, leaving 13 bases between. The CDR3 is 14 residues long. The CDR3 DNA follows: TGTGCCAGCAAACGTGACGGTTTCACCGGGGAGCTGTTTTTT. Translating it yields CASKRDGFTGELFF.

This clonotype has a single count. Possible read error: a much larger clone is one base away. The rearrangement links TRBV10-3 to TRBJ2-7; possibly TRBD1 for D (6 bases). V gave up 6 bases and J gave up 8 bases, with 17 bases separating them. The germline V gene has CDR1 ENHRY and CDR2 SYGVKD. The CDR3 spans 13 residues. As DNA, the CDR3 is TGTGCCATCAGCCACAGGGACGGCCGGAAGCAGTACTTC. Its translation is CAISHRDGRKQYF.